The 8 T cell receptor beta chains in this list originate from one sample, sequenced in a study of shared clonotypes between healthy human individuals (dated by TCRdb to 2020 to 2022). Library generation was performed with the immunoSEQ multiplex PCR assay. Here the immuneACCESS table is served through TCRdb, limited to in-frame sequences with V and J called. Missing clones are a known gap in these copies; in checked studies unresolved V genes cover under half, and the rest lacks a known reason. The sample includes around 1.6 million clones, with 95% to 99% observed a single time. In total, the top ten clones hold around 0.47% of the sample. Sample: naive CD4+ T cells sorted from blood. The cell subset or site label, read with the paper, signifies: CD45RA+ positively selected. The receptors originated from a man aged 30 to 45 in good health.

The rearrangement joins TRBV18 to TRBJ1-5; the match to TRBD1 covers 11 bases. The CDR3 is 14 residues long. Per germline, CDR1 KGHSH and CDR2 LQKENI. V was clipped by 8 bases and J by 6 bases; unmatched bases: 6. The CDR3 loop is CASTDRGQGQPQHF. CDR3 DNA sequence: TGTGCCAGCACGGACAGGGGGCAGGGTCAGCCCCAGCATTTT.

The CDR3 DNA reads TGCGCCAGCAGCCTCCGGGATACGCAATACAATGAGCAGTTCTTC. It translates to CASSLRDTQYNEQFF. V usage is TRBV5-1 and J usage is TRBJ2-1, with D possibly matching TRBD2 (5 bases). The germline CDR1 and CDR2 sequences are SGHRS and YFSETQ. The CDR3 totals 15 residues. The V and J ends lost 4 bases and 4 bases respectively, with 15 bases between them.

With regard to this clone: The same CDR3 is also encoded by other DNA sequences in this sample. The V gene is TRBV5-1, the J gene TRBJ2-2, with TRBD1 matching over 8 bases. The CDR3 has 15 residues. Germline-derived CDR1 and CDR2 are SGHRS and YFSETQ. J lost 3 bases, V lost 2 bases, and 3 bases had no gene match. CDR3 DNA sequence: TGCGCCAGCAGCTTTCAGGGGGCAGACACCGGGGAGCTGTTTTTT. Its protein is CASSFQGADTGELFF.

The J gene is TRBJ1-5, the V gene TRBV30; 8 bases fit TRBD1. The germline gives CDR1 GTSNPN, CDR2 SVGIG (reference sequence). Germline trimming cut 1 base from V and 5 bases from J; bases unmatched to any gene: 10. The CDR3 has 16 amino acids. The DNA of the CDR3 is TGTGCCTGGAGTGCCCCGGGGACAGGTGTGTATCAGCCCCAGCATTTT. Translation gives CAWSAPGTGVYQPQHF.

This rearrangement joins TRBV5-8 to TRBJ1-1; 7 nucleotides line up with TRBD1. Losses at the gene ends were 4 bases for V and 6 bases for J; bases not matched to a gene: 3. The CDR3 is 12 residues long. Germline V gene sequence: CDR1 SGHTS, CDR2 YDEGEE. This CDR3 is CASSPTGPEAFF. The CDR3 bases are TGTGCCAGCAGCCCGACAGGGCCTGAAGCTTTCTTT.

V gene TRBV10-3 combines with J gene TRBJ2-7; 10 bases agree with TRBD1. There are 15 residues in the CDR3. CDR1 ENHRY and CDR2 SYGVKD come from the germline V gene. Trimming took 6 bases from V and 6 from J; bases not matched to a gene: 11. The CDR3 loop is CAIRDRGAGSGEQYF. The CDR3 bases are TGTGCCATCAGGGACAGGGGGGCCGGTAGTGGCGAGCAGTACTTC.

Concerning this clone: The junction departs from germline at one end; a sequencing error may be responsible. The V and J genes are TRBV28 and TRBJ2-1; TRBD1 matches 7 bases. The CDR3 has 12 amino acids. Germline CDR1 MDHEN, CDR2 SYDVKM. CDR3 DNA: TGTGCCAGCAGAACGCCCACAGGGGCGACGATCTTC. This sequence encodes CASRTPTGATIF.

The J gene is TRBJ2-7, the V gene TRBV4-1, with 15 bases aligning to TRBD2. With 1 base clipped from V and 5 bases from J, the junction kept 15 bases outside the gene matches. Germline-derived CDR1 and CDR2 are MGHRA and YSYEKL. The CDR3 covers 20 residues. CDR3 in DNA: TGCGCCAGCAGCCAAGTGGCCTCCGGGACTAGCGGGAGGAAAAGGGACGAGCAGTACTTC. Its translation: CASSQVASGTSGRKRDEQYF.